The clone carrying this TCR beta chain is a singleton in its sample. The table came from immunoSEQ multiplex PCR; TCRdb's copy has only in-frame clones and leaves some out. The sample has 65,000 to 90,000 clones, 65% to 90% seen once. This sample is drawn from a study of technical replicates of blood from a handful of donors. From germline, CDR1 is LNHNV and CDR2 YYDKDF (reference sequence). CDR3 length: 15 amino acids. V was pared by 3 bases and J by 3 bases, with 11 bases between. The sequenced sample was PBMCs. This receptor was obtained from a human donor in good health. Some clones in this sample may be carry-over from other donors' samples. J is TRBJ2-2 and V is TRBV15, with D maybe TRBD1 (7 bases). The CDR3 DNA reads TGTGCCACCAGCAGGGGGGGACAGTACACCGGGGAGCTGTTTTTT. It translates to CATSRGGQYTGELFF.